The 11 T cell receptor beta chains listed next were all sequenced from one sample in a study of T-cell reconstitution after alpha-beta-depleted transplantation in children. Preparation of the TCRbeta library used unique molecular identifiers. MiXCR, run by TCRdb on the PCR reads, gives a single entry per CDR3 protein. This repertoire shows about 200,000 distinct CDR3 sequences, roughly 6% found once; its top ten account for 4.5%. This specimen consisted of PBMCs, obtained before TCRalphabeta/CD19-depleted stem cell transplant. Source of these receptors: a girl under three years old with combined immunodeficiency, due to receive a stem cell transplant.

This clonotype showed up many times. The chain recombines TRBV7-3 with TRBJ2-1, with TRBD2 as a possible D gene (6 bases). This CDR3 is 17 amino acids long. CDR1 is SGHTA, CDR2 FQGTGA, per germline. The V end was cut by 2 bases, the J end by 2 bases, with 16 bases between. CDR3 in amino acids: CASSLGISGSTYNEQFF. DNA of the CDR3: TGTGCCAGCAGCTTAGGTATAAGCGGGTCTACCTACAATGAGCAGTTCTTC.

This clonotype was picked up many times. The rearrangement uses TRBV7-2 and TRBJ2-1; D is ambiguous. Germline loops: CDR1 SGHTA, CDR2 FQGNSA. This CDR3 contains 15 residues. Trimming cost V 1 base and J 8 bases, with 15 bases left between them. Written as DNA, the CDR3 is TGTGCCAGCAGCTTAGATGGATACGGTCACTATGAGCAGTTCTTC. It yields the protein CASSLDGYGHYEQFF.

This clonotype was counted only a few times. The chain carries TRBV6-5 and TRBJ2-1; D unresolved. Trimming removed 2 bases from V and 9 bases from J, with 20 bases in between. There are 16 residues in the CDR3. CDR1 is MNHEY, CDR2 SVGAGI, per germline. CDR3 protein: CASSYQAFGEFCEQFF. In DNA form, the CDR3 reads TGTGCCAGCAGTTACCAGGCGTTCGGTGAATTCTGTGAGCAGTTCTTC.

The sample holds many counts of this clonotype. The CDR3 loop reads CASRYELYSNQPQHF. The CDR3 DNA follows: TGTGCCAGCAGATACGAGCTGTATAGCAATCAGCCCCAGCATTTT. The genes are TRBV28 and TRBJ1-5; unclear D gene. V shed 6 bases and J shed 0 bases, with 12 bases lying between them. Germline-derived CDR1 and CDR2 are MDHEN and SYDVKM. The CDR3 has 15 amino acids.

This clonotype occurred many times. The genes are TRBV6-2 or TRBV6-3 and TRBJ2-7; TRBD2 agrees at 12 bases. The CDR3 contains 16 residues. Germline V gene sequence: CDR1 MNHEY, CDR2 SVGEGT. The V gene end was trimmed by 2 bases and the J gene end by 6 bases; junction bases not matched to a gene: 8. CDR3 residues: CASSYISLAGGAEQYF. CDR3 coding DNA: TGTGCCAGCAGTTACATCAGCCTAGCGGGAGGGGCCGAGCAGTACTTC.

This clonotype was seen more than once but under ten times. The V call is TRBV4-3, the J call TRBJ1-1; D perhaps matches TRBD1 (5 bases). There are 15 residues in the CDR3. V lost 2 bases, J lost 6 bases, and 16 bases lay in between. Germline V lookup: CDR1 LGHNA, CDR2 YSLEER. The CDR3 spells CASSQRHPQGSEAFF. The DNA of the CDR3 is TGCGCCAGCAGCCAAAGACACCCCCAGGGTTCTGAAGCTTTCTTT.

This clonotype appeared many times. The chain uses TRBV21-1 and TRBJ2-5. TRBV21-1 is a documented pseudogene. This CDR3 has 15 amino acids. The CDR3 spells CASSKEDGAQETQYF. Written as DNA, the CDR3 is TGTGCCAGCAGCAAAGAGGACGGTGCGCAAGAGACCCAGTACTTC.

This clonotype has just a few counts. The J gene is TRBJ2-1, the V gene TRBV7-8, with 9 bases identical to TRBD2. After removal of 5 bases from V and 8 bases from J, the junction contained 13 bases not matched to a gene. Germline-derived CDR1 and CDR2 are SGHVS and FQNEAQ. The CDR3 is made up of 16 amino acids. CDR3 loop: CASSREWGGGAHEQFF. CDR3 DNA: TGTGCCAGCAGCCGCGAGTGGGGCGGGGGGGCCCATGAGCAGTTCTTC.

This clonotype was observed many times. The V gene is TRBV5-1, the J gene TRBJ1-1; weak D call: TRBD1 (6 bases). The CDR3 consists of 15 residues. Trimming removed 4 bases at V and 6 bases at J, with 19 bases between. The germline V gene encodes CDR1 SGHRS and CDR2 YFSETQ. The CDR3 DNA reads TGCGCCAGCAGCACCCGCCGGGGGGGCGACGCTGAAGCTTTCTTT. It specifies CASSTRRGGDAEAFF.

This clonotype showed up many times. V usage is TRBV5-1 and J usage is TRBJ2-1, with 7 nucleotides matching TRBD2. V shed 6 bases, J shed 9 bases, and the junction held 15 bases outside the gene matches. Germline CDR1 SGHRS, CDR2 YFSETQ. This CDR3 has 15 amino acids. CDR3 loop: CASKLSGYDLSEQFF. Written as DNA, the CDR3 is TGCGCCAGCAAACTTAGCGGGTATGATCTTTCTGAGCAGTTCTTC.

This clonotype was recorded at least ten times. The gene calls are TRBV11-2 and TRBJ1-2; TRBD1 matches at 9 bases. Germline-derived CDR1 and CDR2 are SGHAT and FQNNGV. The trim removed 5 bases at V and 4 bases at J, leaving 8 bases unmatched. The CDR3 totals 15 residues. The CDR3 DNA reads TGTGCCAGCAGCACAACACGGGACAGGGTCTATGGCTACACCTTC. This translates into CASSTTRDRVYGYTF.